This T cell receptor (beta chain) was recovered during a study of tumor-infiltrating lymphocytes in localized non-small cell lung cancer. As for this clone: What it binds is unknown.

TCRdb keeps only in-frame clones here, not all; method: immunoSEQ multiplex PCR. This table holds about 7,500 clones, 55% to 70% found once. Study results and caveats: Only some patients had TCR sequencing, depending on available tissue. T-cell fraction did not differ between immunotypes IM1 and IM2. Different pieces of the same tissue went to different assays, confounding technical variation with intratumor heterogeneity. Tumors had more T cell infiltration than uninvolved lung, per TCRbeta sequencing and CD3 counts.

CDR3 size: 14 residues. Germline trimming cut 3 bases from V and 4 bases from J; bases unmatched to any gene: 5. The germline CDR1 and CDR2 sequences are SGHKS and YYEKEE (reference sequence). The chain combines TRBV5-5 with TRBJ1-1, with 8 bases identical to TRBD1. Specimen: uninvolved lung tissue not adjacent to the tumor. The sequence was obtained from a human donor with non-small cell lung cancer. The CDR3 loop is CASSSQGATTEAFF. CDR3 in DNA: TGTGCCAGCAGCTCGCAGGGGGCGACCACTGAAGCTTTCTTT.